One and the same sample provided the 30 T cell receptor beta chains below, sequenced in a study of shared clonotypes between healthy human individuals. The table came from immunoSEQ multiplex PCR; TCRdb's copy has only in-frame clones and leaves some out. The table shows about 640,000 clones, with 60% to 80% occurring only once. The specimen was memory CD4+ T cells sorted from blood. As for subset: CD45RA-negative fraction. These TCRs come from a woman in her 30s in good health.

The chain combines TRBV29-1 with TRBJ1-1; a possible D gene is TRBD1 (6 bases). The CDR3 has 12 residues. Trimming shortened V by 6 bases and J by 7 bases, and 15 bases separated the two germline ends. Germline V gives CDR1 SQVTM, CDR2 ANQGSEA. Written as DNA, the CDR3 is TGCAGCGTGGGGGGCACTTCTGTTGAAGCTTTCTTT. The encoded protein is CSVGGTSVEAFF. Drawing the rest from reference TRBV29-1 and TRBJ1-1, the complete variable domain is SAVISQKPSRDICQRGTSLTIQCQVDSQVTMMFWYRQQPGQSLTLIATANQGSEATYESGFVIDKFPISRPNLTFSTLTVSNMSPEDSSIYLCSVGGTSVEAFFGQGTRLTVV.

V is TRBV27 and J is TRBJ1-5; TRBD1 matches 7 bases. The CDR3 loop spans 14 amino acids. The germline V gene encodes CDR1 MNHEY and CDR2 SMNVEV (reference sequence). V was pared by 2 bases and J by 5 bases, with 3 bases of the junction left unmatched. Written as DNA, the CDR3 is TGTGCCAGCAGTTTAAAGGGGGCCGATCAGCCCCAGCATTTT. As protein: CASSLKGADQPQHF.

Notes on this clone: The sample has other DNA sequences that encode this CDR3 too. This CDR3 is CASSLSGLAKNIQYF. The CDR3 coding sequence is TGTGCCAGCAGTTTATCGGGCCTAGCCAAAAACATTCAGTACTTC. The chain recombines TRBV27 with TRBJ2-4; D is unresolved. Germline assignment: CDR1 MNHEY and CDR2 SMNVEV (reference sequence). V was trimmed by 0 bases and J by 0 bases, leaving 6 bases between them. The CDR3 sequence is 15 residues long.

The chain employs TRBV6-5 and TRBJ2-7; D gene unclear. V lost 0 bases and J 9 bases, leaving 6 bases between the germline ends. Germline CDR1 reads MNHEY; CDR2 reads SVGAGI. The CDR3 is 11 residues long. This CDR3 reads CASSYSGVQYF. The CDR3 coding sequence is TGTGCCAGCAGTTACTCAGGCGTGCAGTACTTC.

Comments on this clone: The sample has other DNA sequences that encode this CDR3 too. This chain uses TRBV5-1 with TRBJ1-1, with 7 bases matching TRBD1. V shed 5 bases and J 2 bases; nucleotides not matched to a gene: 6. The length of the CDR3 is 14 residues. CDR1 and CDR2 (germline): SGHRS, YFSETQ. The CDR3, as DNA: TGCGCCAGCAGAAGAACAGGGGACAACACTGAAGCTTTCTTT. It specifies CASRRTGDNTEAFF.

The rearrangement uses TRBV10-3 and TRBJ2-1; 14 bases agree with TRBD2. The CDR3 covers 15 residues. V gave up 7 bases and J gave up 7 bases; unmatched junction bases: 6. From germline, CDR1 is ENHRY and CDR2 SYGVKD. The CDR3: CAITPGLAGVNEQFF. The CDR3, as DNA: TGTGCCATCACCCCGGGACTAGCGGGAGTGAATGAGCAGTTCTTC.

This chain connects TRBV30 to TRBJ2-7; the match to TRBD1 covers 7 bases. V gave up 4 bases and J gave up 7 bases; unmatched junction bases: 7. The CDR3 spans 12 residues. Germline V gene data show CDR1 as GTSNPN and CDR2 as SVGIG (reference sequence). CDR3 bases: TGTGCCTGGACGAGGGACAGCACGGAGCAGTACTTC. It yields the protein CAWTRDSTEQYF. The full variable domain, its missing parts supplied by reference TRBV30 and TRBJ2-7, is SQTIHQWPATLVQPVGSPLSLECTVEGTSNPNLYWYRQAAGRGLQLLFYSVGIGQISSEVPQNLSASRPQDRQFILSSKKLLLSDSGFYLCAWTRDSTEQYFGPGTRLTVT.

This sequence joins TRBV5-4 and TRBJ2-5; tentative D call: TRBD1 (5 bases). Germline V gives CDR1 SGHNT, CDR2 YYREEE (reference sequence). This CDR3 contains 13 residues. V was clipped by 3 bases and J by 2 bases, with 8 bases between them. CDR3 sequence (DNA): TGTGCCAGCAGCTCCCGACAGCAAGAGACCCAGTACTTC. Its translation: CASSSRQQETQYF.

The J gene is TRBJ2-2, the V gene TRBV2; 11 nucleotides match TRBD2. Germline V gene sequence: CDR1 SNHLY, CDR2 FYNNEI. V gave up 6 bases and J gave up 1 base; unmatched junction bases: 10. The CDR3 loop spans 18 amino acids. CDR3 nucleotide sequence: TGTGCCAGCAGAAAACGCACCGGGACTAGCGGGAACACCGGGGAGCTGTTTTTT. Translating it yields CASRKRTGTSGNTGELFF.

This clone was seen a few times. The chain combines TRBV6-4 with TRBJ2-2; tentative D call: TRBD1 (6 bases). The V end lost 3 bases, the J end lost 4 bases, and 6 bases lay between the germline ends. CDR3 size: 13 residues. Germline CDR1 and CDR2: MRHNA and SNTAGT. CDR3 loop: CASSETGTGELFF. Written as DNA, the CDR3 is TGTGCCAGCAGTGAGACAGGCACCGGGGAGCTGTTTTTT.

This clone turned up a few times. J is TRBJ2-7 and V is TRBV28, with 10 bases identical to TRBD1. Germline CDR1 reads MDHEN; CDR2 reads SYDVKM. V was pared by 3 bases and J by 5 bases, with 7 bases of the junction left unmatched. The CDR3 covers 15 residues. This CDR3 reads CASSFAGQGFHEQYF. DNA of the CDR3: TGTGCCAGCAGTTTTGCGGGACAGGGGTTCCACGAGCAGTACTTC. The complete variable domain, with remaining parts taken from reference TRBV28 and TRBJ2-7, reads DVKVTQSSRYLVKRTGEKVFLECVQDMDHENMFWYRQDPGLGLRLIYFSYDVKMKEKGDIPEGYSVSREKKERFSLILESASTNQTSMYLCASSFAGQGFHEQYFGPGTRLTVT.

Comment on this clone: At the DNA level, this CDR3 is encoded by other sequences in the same sample as well. The chain has TRBV28 and TRBJ1-2; 11 bases are shared with TRBD1. Unmatched junction bases numbered 8, after V lost 6 bases and J lost 8 bases. Germline V gene sequence: CDR1 MDHEN, CDR2 SYDVKM. This CDR3 has 14 amino acids. CDR3 protein: CASSLGQGARGYTF. CDR3 in DNA: TGTGCCAGCAGCCTTGGACAGGGGGCGCGAGGCTACACCTTC.

The CDR3: CASSFRLAGEVDTQYF. The CDR3 nucleotides are TGTGCCAGCAGCTTCCGACTAGCGGGAGAGGTAGATACGCAGTATTTT. The rearrangement joins TRBV5-4 to TRBJ2-3, with 12 bases matching TRBD2. The ends lost 2 bases at V and 5 bases at J; junction bases unmatched: 6. The CDR3 length is 16 residues. CDR1 is SGHNT, CDR2 YYREEE, per germline (reference sequence).

This chain uses TRBV10-3 with TRBJ1-4; unclear D gene. Trimming left V 0 bases short and J 5 bases short, with 10 bases between. This CDR3 is built from 15 residues. CDR1 is ENHRY and CDR2 is SYGVKD in the germline V gene. CDR3 loop: CAISESGRTNEKLFF. The CDR3 region has the DNA TGTGCCATCAGTGAGTCCGGCCGAACAAATGAAAAACTGTTTTTT.

This clone was seen more than once but under ten times. At the DNA level, this CDR3 is encoded by other sequences in the same sample as well. The rearrangement joins TRBV5-1 to TRBJ2-2; 9 bases line up with TRBD1. This CDR3 is built from 15 residues. Trimming cost V 5 bases and J 3 bases; bases outside gene matches: 5. The germline V gene has CDR1 SGHRS and CDR2 YFSETQ. CDR3 region: CASSQGDRDTGELFF. The DNA for the CDR3 is TGCGCCAGCAGTCAAGGGGACAGGGACACCGGGGAGCTGTTTTTT. The full variable domain, rest sourced from reference TRBV5-1 and TRBJ2-2, is KAGVTQTPRYLIKTRGQQVTLSCSPISGHRSVSWYQQTPGQGLQFLFEYFSETQRNKGNFPGRFSGRQFSNSRSEMNVSTLELGDSALYLCASSQGDRDTGELFFGEGSRLTVL.

The chain employs TRBV15 and TRBJ2-7; D call uncertain. The CDR3 is 15 residues long. Deletions cut 0 bases from V and 5 bases from J, with 14 bases between. Germline lookup yields CDR1 LNHNV and CDR2 YYDKDF (reference sequence). CDR3 nucleotide sequence: TGTGCCACCAGCAGAGATTTTCCAGTGATCGACGAGCAGTACTTC. This gives the protein CATSRDFPVIDEQYF.

V and J are TRBV7-9 and TRBJ2-1; 8 bases map to TRBD2. The CDR3 runs to 15 residues. V gave up 6 bases and J gave up 0 bases; unmatched junction bases: 4. The V gene's germline CDR1 is SEHNR and CDR2 FQNEAQ (reference sequence). CDR3 nucleotides: TGTGCCAGCAGACAAAGCGGGAGCTCCTACAATGAGCAGTTCTTC. Translated: CASRQSGSSYNEQFF.

The chain has TRBV18 and TRBJ1-1; maybe TRBD1 (5 bases). CDR3 length: 12 residues. The V gene's germline CDR1 is KGHSH and CDR2 LQKENI. The V gene lost 3 bases and the J gene lost 11 bases, with 13 bases spanning the gap. The CDR3 sequence is CASSPETAAAFF. DNA of the CDR3: TGTGCCAGCTCACCGGAGACAGCGGCCGCTTTCTTT.

The table lists this clone with a few counts. The chain couples TRBV2 to TRBJ2-7, with 10 bases that match TRBD2. This CDR3 comprises 14 residues. Germline CDR1 is SNHLY and CDR2 is FYNNEI. V trimming: 6 bases; J trimming: 6 bases; junction bases outside the gene matches: 8. CDR3: CASSLASGSFEQYF. The CDR3 DNA follows: TGTGCCAGCAGCTTGGCTAGCGGGAGTTTCGAGCAGTACTTC.

This clone turned up a few times. The chain carries TRBV5-1 and TRBJ2-5; 7 bases match TRBD1. Germline CDR1 SGHRS, CDR2 YFSETQ. With 2 bases clipped from V and 5 bases from J, the junction kept 6 bases outside the gene matches. This CDR3 is built from 14 residues. Here the CDR3 reads CASSFKQGWETQYF. In nucleotides, the CDR3 is TGCGCCAGCAGCTTCAAACAGGGGTGGGAGACCCAGTACTTC.

CDR3 nucleotide sequence: TGCGCCAGCAGCTTGGCCTCGCAACCTAGCACAGATACGCAGTATTTT. Protein sequence: CASSLASQPSTDTQYF. The chain links TRBV5-1 to TRBJ2-3; no reliable D call. The CDR3 is 16 amino acids. V dropped 0 bases and J dropped 0 bases, with 11 bases sitting between them. Germline V CDR1 and CDR2: SGHRS, YFSETQ.

This clone was observed many times. The rearrangement joins TRBV14 to TRBJ1-2, with D possibly being TRBD1 (5 bases). This CDR3 has 15 amino acids. V gave up 5 bases and J gave up 8 bases, with 21 bases separating them. The germline V gene encodes CDR1 SGHDN and CDR2 FVKESK. CDR3 nucleotide sequence: TGTGCCAGCAGCACCCAATCCGGGACCCCAGCCGGCTACACCTTC. Encoded protein: CASSTQSGTPAGYTF.

This clone was counted between two and nine times. This chain uses TRBV2 with TRBJ2-1; TRBD2 aligns across 15 bases. The CDR3 loop spans 12 amino acids. Losses at the gene ends were 6 bases for V and 15 bases for J; bases not matched to a gene: 3. Germline V gene lookup returns CDR1 SNHLY and CDR2 FYNNEI. The CDR3 sequence is CASRGTSGRPFF. In DNA form, the CDR3 reads TGTGCCAGCAGGGGGACTAGCGGGAGGCCGTTCTTC.

V usage is TRBV28 and J usage is TRBJ1-5, with unresolved D. From germline, CDR1 is MDHEN and CDR2 SYDVKM. V gave up 7 bases and J gave up 1 base, with 23 bases separating them. The CDR3 covers 18 residues. The CDR3 loop is CASTAYRIVTPSNQPQHF. CDR3 DNA: TGTGCCAGCACCGCTTATCGAATAGTCACACCGAGCAATCAGCCCCAGCATTTT.

For the CDR3, the DNA is TGTGCCAGCAGCGCAGGGGGTACCCAGCATTTT. As protein: CASSAGGTQHF. This chain joins TRBV7-2 and TRBJ1-5; 7 bases agree with TRBD1. The CDR3 length is 11 residues. The germline V gene has CDR1 SGHTA and CDR2 FQGNSA. Losses at the gene ends were 5 bases for V and 11 bases for J; bases not matched to a gene: 3.

This clone has only a few counts. A much larger clone lies one base from this, so it may be a read error. The sample carries other DNA sequences with the same CDR3. The V and J genes are TRBV5-1 and TRBJ2-1; D remains unclear. Germline V gene sequence: CDR1 SGHRS, CDR2 YFSETQ. This CDR3 is built from 15 residues. V shed 0 bases and J shed 0 bases, with 7 bases lying between them. The CDR3 DNA sequence: TGCGCCAGCAGCTTGGACGTGAGCTCCTACAATGAGCAGTTCTTC. This codes for CASSLDVSSYNEQFF.

V gene TRBV6-1 combines with J gene TRBJ1-5; D is undetermined. The CDR3 runs to 13 residues. Germline V gene sequence: CDR1 MNHNS, CDR2 SASEGT. Between the trimmed V and J ends, which lost 8 bases and 0 bases, there was a span of 8 bases. Written as DNA, the CDR3 is TGTGCCAGCGTACTTTATAGCAATCAGCCCCAGCATTTT. Translation: CASVLYSNQPQHF.

This chain links TRBV9 with TRBJ2-1, with 8 nucleotides matching TRBD2. The CDR3 contains 16 residues. Germline V gives CDR1 SGDLS, CDR2 YYNGEE. J was trimmed by 9 bases and V by 2 bases; bases with no gene match: 13. The chain's CDR3 is CASSVSGRAKSGEQFF. As DNA, the CDR3 is TGTGCCAGCAGCGTGTCCGGGAGGGCCAAATCCGGTGAGCAGTTCTTC.

The chain is built from TRBV19 and TRBJ1-1, with TRBD1 as a possible D gene (5 bases). Looked up from germline, CDR1 is LNHDA and CDR2 is SQIVND (reference sequence). The V end lost 7 bases, the J end lost 11 bases, and 14 bases lay between the germline ends. CDR3 length: 11 amino acids. CDR3 DNA: TGTGCCAGTACAGTCGGACGGGGGGCTTTCTTT. Amino acid sequence: CASTVGRGAFF. Using reference TRBV19 and TRBJ1-1 for the parts outside the CDR3, the full variable domain is DGGITQSPKYLFRKEGQNVTLSCEQNLNHDAMYWYRQDPGQGLRLIYYSQIVNDFQKGDIAEGYSVSREKKESFPLTVTSAQKNPTAFYLCASTVGRGAFFGQGTRLTVV.

Comments on this clone: A much larger clone is a single base away; this may be a read error. The V and J genes are TRBV18 and TRBJ2-5, with D perhaps assigned TRBD1 or TRBD2 (5 bases each). From germline, CDR1 is KGHSH and CDR2 LQKENI. The CDR3 runs 15 residues. V was shortened by 3 bases and J by 6 bases, with 17 bases between the two germline ends. CDR3: CASSPTVGPGKTQYF. In DNA, the CDR3 is TGTGCCAGCTCACCCACCGTGGGGCCCGGGAAGACCCAGTACTTC.